This TCR beta chain was sequenced during a study of cytomegalovirus exposure and HLA in healthy donors. Findings and limits, study-wide: In a later analysis, at a false discovery rate of 0.05, 16,951 TCR beta sequences matched HLA alleles.

Regarding this clone: Its antigen remains unknown.

Primers for the PCR totalled 60 Vbeta and 13 Jbeta. The protocol was immunoSEQ multiplex PCR, while the TCRdb copy is restricted to in-frame clones and leaves out a portion. The sample records about 100,000 clones, about three quarters being singletons. The sample taken for sequencing was PBMCs. The TCR was taken from a woman aged 18-29 years in good health and CMV-seropositive.

CDR3 protein: CAGTGVSGEAFF. The CDR3 DNA reads as TGTGCCGGCACGGGGGTTTCGGGTGAAGCTTTCTTT. V gene TRBV7-9 combines with J gene TRBJ1-1; tentatively, D is TRBD1 (5 bases). V lost 11 bases and J lost 7, with 17 bases in between. CDR1 is SEHNR and CDR2 is FQNEAQ in the germline V gene (reference sequence). The CDR3 sequence is 12 residues long.